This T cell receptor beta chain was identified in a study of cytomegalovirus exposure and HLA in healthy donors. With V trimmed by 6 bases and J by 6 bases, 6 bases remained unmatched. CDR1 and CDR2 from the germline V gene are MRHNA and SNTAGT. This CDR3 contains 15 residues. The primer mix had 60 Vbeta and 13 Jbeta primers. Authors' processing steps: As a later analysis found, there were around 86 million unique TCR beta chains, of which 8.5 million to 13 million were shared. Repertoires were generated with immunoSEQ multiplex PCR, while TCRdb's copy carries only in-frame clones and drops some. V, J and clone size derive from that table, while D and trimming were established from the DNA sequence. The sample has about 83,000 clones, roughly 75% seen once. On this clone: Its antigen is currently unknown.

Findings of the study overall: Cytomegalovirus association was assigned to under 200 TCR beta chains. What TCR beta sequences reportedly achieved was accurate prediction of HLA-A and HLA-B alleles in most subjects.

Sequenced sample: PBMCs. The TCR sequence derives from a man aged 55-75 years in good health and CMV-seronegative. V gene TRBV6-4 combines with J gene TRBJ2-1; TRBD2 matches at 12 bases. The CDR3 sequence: CASSPTSGGRNEQFF. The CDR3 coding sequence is TGTGCCAGCAGCCCAACTAGCGGGGGGCGCAATGAGCAGTTCTTC.